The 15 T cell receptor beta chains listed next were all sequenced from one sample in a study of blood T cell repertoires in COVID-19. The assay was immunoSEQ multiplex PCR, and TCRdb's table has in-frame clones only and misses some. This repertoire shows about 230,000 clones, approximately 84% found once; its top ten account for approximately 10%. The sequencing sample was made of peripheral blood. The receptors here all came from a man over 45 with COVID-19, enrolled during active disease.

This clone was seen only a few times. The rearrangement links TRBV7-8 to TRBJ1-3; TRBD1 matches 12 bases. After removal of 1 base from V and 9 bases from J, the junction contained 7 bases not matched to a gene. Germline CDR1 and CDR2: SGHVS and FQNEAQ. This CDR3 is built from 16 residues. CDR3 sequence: CASSLEAGQGAGTIYF. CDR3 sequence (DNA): TGTGCCAGCAGCTTAGAGGCGGGACAGGGGGCCGGCACCATATATTTT. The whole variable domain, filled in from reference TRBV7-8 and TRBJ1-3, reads GAGVSQSPRYKVAKRGQDVALRCDPISGHVSLFWYQQALGQGPEFLTYFQNEAQLDKSGLPSDRFFAERPEGSVSTLKIQRTQQEDSAVYLCASSLEAGQGAGTIYFGEGSWLTVV.

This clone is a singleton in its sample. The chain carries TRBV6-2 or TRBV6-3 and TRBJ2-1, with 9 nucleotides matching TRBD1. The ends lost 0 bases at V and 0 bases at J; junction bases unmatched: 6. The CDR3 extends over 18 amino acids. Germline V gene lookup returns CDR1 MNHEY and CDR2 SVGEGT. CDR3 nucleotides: TGTGCCAGCAGTTACTCGGGACAGGGAGAATACTCCTACAATGAGCAGTTCTTC. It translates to CASSYSGQGEYSYNEQFF.

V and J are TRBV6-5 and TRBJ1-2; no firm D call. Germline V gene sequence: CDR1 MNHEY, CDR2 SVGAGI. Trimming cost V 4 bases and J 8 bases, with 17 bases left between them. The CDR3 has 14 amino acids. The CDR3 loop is CASSLGPARGGYTF. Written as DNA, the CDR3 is TGTGCCAGCAGTTTAGGACCAGCCCGGGGAGGCTACACCTTC.

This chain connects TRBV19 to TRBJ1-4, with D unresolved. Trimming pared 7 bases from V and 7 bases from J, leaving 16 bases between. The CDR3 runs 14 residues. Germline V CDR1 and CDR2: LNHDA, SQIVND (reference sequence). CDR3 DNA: TGTGCCAGTAACTCGAACGCGGGTCGTGAAAAACTGTTTTTT. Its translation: CASNSNAGREKLFF.

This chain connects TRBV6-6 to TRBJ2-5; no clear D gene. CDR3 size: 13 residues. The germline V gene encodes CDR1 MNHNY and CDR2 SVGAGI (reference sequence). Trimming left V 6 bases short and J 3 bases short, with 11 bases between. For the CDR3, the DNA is TGTGCCAGCAGCCATAACGCGGAAGAGACCCAGTACTTC. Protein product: CASSHNAEETQYF.

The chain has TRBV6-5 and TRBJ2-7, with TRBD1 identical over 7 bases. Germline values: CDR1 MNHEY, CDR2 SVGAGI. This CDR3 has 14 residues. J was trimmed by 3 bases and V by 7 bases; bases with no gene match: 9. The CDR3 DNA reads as TGTGCCAGCATCACCGGGACAGAATTCTACGAGCAGTACTTC. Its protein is CASITGTEFYEQYF.

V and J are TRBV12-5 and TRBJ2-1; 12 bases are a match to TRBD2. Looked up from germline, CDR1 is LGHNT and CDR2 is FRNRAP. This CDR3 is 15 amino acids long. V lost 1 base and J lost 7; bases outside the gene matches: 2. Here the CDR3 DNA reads TGTGCTAGTGGTTTGGGACTAGCGGGGGCTAATGAGCAGTTCTTC. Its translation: CASGLGLAGANEQFF.

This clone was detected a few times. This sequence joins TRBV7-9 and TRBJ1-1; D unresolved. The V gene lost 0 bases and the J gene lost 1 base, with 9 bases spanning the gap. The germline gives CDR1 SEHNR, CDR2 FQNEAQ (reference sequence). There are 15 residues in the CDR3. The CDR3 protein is CASSLALAGNTEAFF. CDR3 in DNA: TGTGCCAGCAGCTTAGCGCTAGCGGGGAACACTGAAGCTTTCTTT.

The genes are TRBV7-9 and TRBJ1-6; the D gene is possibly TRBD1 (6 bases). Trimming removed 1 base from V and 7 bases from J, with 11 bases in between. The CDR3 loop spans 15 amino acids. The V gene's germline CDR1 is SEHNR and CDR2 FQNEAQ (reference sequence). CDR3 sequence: CASSLVDRRNSPLHF. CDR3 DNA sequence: TGTGCCAGCAGCTTAGTTGACAGGAGGAATTCACCCCTCCACTTT.

CDR3 in amino acids: CASSVALAGNNEQFF. The CDR3 nucleotides are TGTGCCAGCAGCGTAGCTTTAGCGGGAAACAATGAGCAGTTCTTC. J is TRBJ2-1 and V is TRBV9; 8 nucleotides agree with TRBD2. This CDR3 contains 15 residues. CDR1 is SGDLS, CDR2 YYNGEE, per germline. The J segment lost 5 bases and the V segment lost 0 bases, leaving 4 bases of the junction unmatched.

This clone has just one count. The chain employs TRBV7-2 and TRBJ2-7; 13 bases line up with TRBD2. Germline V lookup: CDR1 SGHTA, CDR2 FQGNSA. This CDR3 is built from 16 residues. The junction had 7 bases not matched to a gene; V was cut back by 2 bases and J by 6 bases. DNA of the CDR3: TGTGCCAGCAGCTTACCGCGACTAGCGGGGGGAACCGAGCAGTACTTC. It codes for CASSLPRLAGGTEQYF.

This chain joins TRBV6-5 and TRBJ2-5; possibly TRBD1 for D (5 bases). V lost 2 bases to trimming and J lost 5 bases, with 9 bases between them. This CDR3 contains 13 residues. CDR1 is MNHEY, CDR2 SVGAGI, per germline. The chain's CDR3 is CASSYRTLETQYF. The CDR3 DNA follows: TGTGCCAGCAGTTACCGGACATTGGAGACCCAGTACTTC.

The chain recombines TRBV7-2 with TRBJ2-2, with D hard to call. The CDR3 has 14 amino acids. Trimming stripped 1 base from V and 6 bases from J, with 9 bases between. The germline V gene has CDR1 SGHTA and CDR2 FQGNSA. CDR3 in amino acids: CASSLVMRSGELFF. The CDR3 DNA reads TGTGCCAGCAGCTTAGTAATGCGTTCCGGGGAGCTGTTTTTT. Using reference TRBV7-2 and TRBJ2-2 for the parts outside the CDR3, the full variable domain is GAGVSQSPSNKVTEKGKDVELRCDPISGHTALYWYRQSLGQGLEFLIYFQGNSAPDKSGLPSDRFSAERTGGSVSTLTIQRTQQEDSAVYLCASSLVMRSGELFFGEGSRLTVL.

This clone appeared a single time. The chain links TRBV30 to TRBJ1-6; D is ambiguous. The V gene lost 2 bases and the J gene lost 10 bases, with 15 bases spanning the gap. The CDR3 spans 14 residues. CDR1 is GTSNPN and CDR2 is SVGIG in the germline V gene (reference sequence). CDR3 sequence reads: CAWSPAHSGSPLHF. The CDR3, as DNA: TGTGCCTGGAGTCCGGCCCATAGCGGCTCACCCCTCCACTTT.

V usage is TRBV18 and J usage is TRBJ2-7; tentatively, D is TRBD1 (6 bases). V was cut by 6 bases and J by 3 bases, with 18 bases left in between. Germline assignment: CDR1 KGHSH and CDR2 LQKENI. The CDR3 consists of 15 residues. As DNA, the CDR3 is TGTGCCAGCTCGGGGCCGGACAGTCAAGACTACGAGCAGTACTTC. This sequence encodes CASSGPDSQDYEQYF.